The 7 T cell receptor beta chains below were found in one sample sequenced in a study of response to subunit inactivated influenza vaccine. One entry per CDR3 protein results from TCRdb running MiXCR on the RT-PCR reads. The data contain under 200,000 distinct CDR3 sequences, 9.5% to 12% of them seen just once; the ten biggest clones take up about a third. Sequencing was performed on CD8+ T cells sorted from PBMCs, taken less than 25 months after vaccination. These receptors all come from a man aged 45-69 years who received an inactivated influenza vaccine.

The CDR3 sequence: CASATSNEQFF. The CDR3 nucleotides are TGTGCCAGCGCGACTAGCAATGAGCAGTTCTTC. The chain has TRBV25-1 and TRBJ2-1, with D maybe TRBD2 (6 bases). CDR1 MGHDK and CDR2 SYGVNS come from the germline V gene. V shed 8 bases and J shed 6 bases, with 8 bases lying between them. The length of the CDR3 is 11 residues.

This rearrangement joins TRBV6-1 to TRBJ2-5; D is possibly TRBD1 (6 bases). Germline-derived CDR1 and CDR2 are MNHNS and SASEGT. Trimming cost V 3 bases and J 1 base, with 15 bases left between them. The CDR3 runs 16 residues. The CDR3 sequence is CASSDRQAWGQETQYF. CDR3 bases: TGTGCCAGCAGTGATCGACAGGCCTGGGGCCAAGAGACCCAGTACTTC.

This clonotype has only a few counts. V usage is TRBV29-1 and J usage is TRBJ2-6; D is perhaps TRBD2 (5 bases). In germline, CDR1 is SQVTM, CDR2 ANQGSEA. The CDR3 is 14 amino acids. V lost 1 base and J lost 2, with 6 bases in between. CDR3 amino acids: CSVEGGAGANVLTF. Here the CDR3 DNA reads TGCAGCGTTGAAGGGGGAGCTGGGGCCAACGTCCTGACTTTC.

This clonotype was seen only a few times. The chain combines TRBV27 with TRBJ1-1, with D unclear. Trimming took 5 bases from V and 1 from J, leaving 11 bases between them. Germline loops: CDR1 MNHEY, CDR2 SMNVEV (reference sequence). CDR3 size: 14 residues. CDR3 in DNA: TGTGCCAGCAGTCCCTGGGCCGAGAACACTGAAGCTTTCTTT. This translates into CASSPWAENTEAFF.

The chain has TRBV4-1 and TRBJ2-7, with TRBD1 identical over 10 bases. The CDR3 contains 14 residues. The germline V gene has CDR1 MGHRA and CDR2 YSYEKL. After removal of 5 bases from V and 3 bases from J, the junction contained 4 bases not matched to a gene. CDR3 residues: CASSTRTGGYEQYF. The CDR3 DNA sequence: TGCGCCAGCAGCACCCGGACAGGGGGCTACGAGCAGTACTTC.

This chain joins TRBV6-5 and TRBJ2-1; no clear D. This CDR3 has 15 amino acids. The V and J ends lost 4 bases and 0 bases respectively, with 10 bases between them. CDR1 and CDR2 (germline): MNHEY, SVGAGI. The CDR3 sequence is CASSFSISSYNEQFF. The CDR3 DNA reads as TGTGCCAGCAGTTTCTCGATCAGCTCCTACAATGAGCAGTTCTTC.

Concerning this clonotype itself: One end of the junction does not line up with germline, which may come from a read error. The rearrangement joins TRBV7-9 to TRBJ1-4; tentative D call: TRBD1 (6 bases). The germline gives CDR1 SEHNR, CDR2 FQNEAQ (reference sequence). The CDR3 contains 14 residues. CDR3 DNA sequence: TGTGCCGGCAGCTTAGGGGGAACGATTGAAAAACTGTTTTTT. Translated: CAGSLGGTIEKLFF.